A single sample gave rise to the 4 T cell receptor beta chains below, sequenced in a study of graft-versus-host responses after intestinal transplantation. No cognate antigen is known for these TCRs. Here immunoSEQ multiplex PCR was the method, and the copy in TCRdb shows in-frame clones only, minus some. This sample has about 83,000 clones; roughly nine tenths occur once, and the top ten carry 0.34%. The material was unstimulated CD4+ T cells sorted from spleen or lymph node cells, obtained before intestinal transplant. The receptors originated from a human donor who received an intestinal transplant.

This clone was recorded once. The V call is TRBV5-3, the J call TRBJ1-5, with D possibly being TRBD1 (5 bases). TRBV5-3 is recorded as an ORF, its role being uncertain. CDR3 size: 20 residues. V gave up 5 bases and J gave up 0 bases, with 27 bases separating them. Here the CDR3 reads CARSYNAVGQPSYSNQPQHF. In DNA form, the CDR3 reads TGTGCCAGAAGTTACAACGCCGTGGGGCAGCCATCATATAGCAATCAGCCCCAGCATTTT.

The V call is TRBV5-1, the J call TRBJ1-5, with no clear D. The V and J ends lost 4 bases and 5 bases respectively, with 16 bases between them. CDR3 length: 15 amino acids. Germline values: CDR1 SGHRS, CDR2 YFSETQ. CDR3 loop: CASSVLPGVDQPQHF. CDR3 DNA: TGCGCCAGCAGCGTCCTCCCAGGTGTTGATCAGCCCCAGCATTTT.

This clone showed up just once. This chain links TRBV15 with TRBJ1-1, with no clear D. Germline V gives CDR1 LNHNV, CDR2 YYDKDF (reference sequence). The CDR3 totals 17 residues. V lost 1 base and J 4 bases, leaving 19 bases between the germline ends. CDR3 region: CATSRGPATGKGTEAFF. The CDR3 DNA reads TGTGCCACCAGCAGAGGGCCCGCCACCGGGAAGGGCACTGAAGCTTTCTTT. The full variable domain, its missing parts supplied by reference TRBV15 and TRBJ1-1, is DAMVIQNPRYQVTQFGKPVTLSCSQTLNHNVMYWYQQKSSQAPKLLFHYYDKDFNNEADTPDNFQSRRPNTSFCFLDIRSPGLGDTAMYLCATSRGPATGKGTEAFFGQGTRLTVV.

The chain combines TRBV5-1 with TRBJ2-7; 9 bases map to TRBD2. Germline values: CDR1 SGHRS, CDR2 YFSETQ. This CDR3 contains 16 residues. V lost 0 bases and J lost 4; bases outside the gene matches: 8. CDR3 sequence: CASSLALGREGYEQYF. The DNA for the CDR3 is TGCGCCAGCAGCTTGGCCCTGGGGCGGGAGGGGTACGAGCAGTACTTC.